The 29 T cell receptor beta chains below were found in one sample sequenced in a study of tumor-infiltrating lymphocytes in primary liver carcinoma. TCR beta cDNA was reverse-transcribed from about 500 ng of total RNA. The reaction used a constant-region primer and ProtoScript II reverse transcriptase. Investigators got TCR beta libraries out of three nested multiplex PCR rounds, done with slightly modified ARM-PCR. The study ran its first two PCR rounds for approximately 10 cycles each, using TRBV1-TRBV30 forward primers and a C-beta reverse primer. TCRdb redid the calling of the multiplex PCR reads with MiXCR, one entry per CDR3 protein. The repertoire consists of around 40,000 distinct CDR3 sequences, with approximately 73% occurring once and the leading ten covering roughly 19%. Extraction of RNA together with DNA used 20-30 mg of unsorted bulk tissue. The sequencing input was liver tumor tissue from sampling region 2. Subset denoted: tumor region T2, inferior pole. These receptor sequences come from a man aged 35 to 55 with primary liver carcinoma and hepatitis B virus infection.

Points on this clonotype: At one of its ends the junction is not consistent with the germline gene, which may arise from a read error. The DNA for the CDR3 is TGTGCCAGCAGCCAAGACGGGACAGGGGGCCAAGAGATCCAGTATTTC. Residues: CASSQDGTGGQEIQYF. The rearrangement joins TRBV4-2 to TRBJ2-5, with 12 bases that match TRBD1. The CDR3 loop spans 16 amino acids. CDR1 LGHNA and CDR2 YNFKEQ come from the germline V gene.

The sample holds one count of this clonotype. The conserved closing phenylalanine or tryptophan is absent in this CDR3, likely reflecting a read error. The rearrangement uses TRBV6-2 or TRBV6-3 and TRBJ2-1; D might be TRBD1 (5 bases). The CDR3 loop spans 14 amino acids. The germline gives CDR1 MNHEY, CDR2 SVGEGT. CDR3 sequence: CASSYATGSDEQFL. CDR3 DNA: TGTGCGAGCAGTTACGCTACAGGATCGGATGAGCAGTTCCTC.

As concerns this clonotype: At one end, the junction sequence differs from germline, possibly due to a read error. V usage is TRBV6-2 or TRBV6-3 and J usage is TRBJ2-7; no clear D. Germline V gene data show CDR1 as MNHEY and CDR2 as SVGEGT. The CDR3 loop spans 11 amino acids. The CDR3 is CASSYTYEHYF. The CDR3 nucleotides are TGTGCCAGCAGTTACACATACGAGCACTACTTC.

The chain recombines TRBV6-1 with TRBJ2-3; D is unclear. CDR1 MNHNS and CDR2 SASEGT come from the germline V gene. V was shortened by 8 bases and J by 6 bases, with 9 bases between the two germline ends. This CDR3 is built from 11 residues. The CDR3 loop reads CASCQTDTQYF. Here the CDR3 DNA reads TGTGCCAGCTGTCAAACGGATACGCAGTATTTT.

With respect to this clonotype: Its ends do not fully match the called genes, so a read error is possible. This chain connects TRBV6-1 to TRBJ2-7, with D possibly TRBD1 on 6 matching bases. This CDR3 has 14 residues. Looked up from germline, CDR1 is MNHNS and CDR2 is SASEGT. The CDR3 DNA is TGTGCCAGCTGTGAATTTGACAGGAGTCCCGAGCTGTACTTC. Translation gives CASCEFDRSPELYF.

About this clonotype itself: Germline is not matched at one junction end, which may reflect a read error. The chain uses TRBV11-1 and TRBJ1-6; D might be TRBD1 (5 bases). The CDR3 extends over 13 amino acids. The germline gives CDR1 SGHAT, CDR2 FQDESV (reference sequence). The CDR3 spells CASSRTLVTPLHF. For the CDR3, the DNA is TGTGCAAGCAGCCGGACACTGGTCACACCCCTCCACTTT.

The chain employs TRBV6-2 or TRBV6-3 and TRBJ2-1; 9 bases are shared with TRBD2. CDR1 is MNHEY and CDR2 is SVGEGT in the germline V gene. Unmatched junction bases numbered 5, after V lost 5 bases and J lost 6 bases. The CDR3 extends over 14 amino acids. The CDR3 sequence: CASSRRLAANEQFF. The CDR3 nucleotides are TGTGCCAGCAGTCGACGACTAGCGGCCAATGAGCAGTTCTTC.

The chain employs TRBV5-1 and TRBJ1-1; 7 bases align to TRBD1. V lost 4 bases, J lost 1 base, and 7 bases stayed unmatched. The CDR3 has 15 amino acids. CDR1 and CDR2 (germline): SGHRS, YFSETQ. CDR3: CASSARGSRNTEAFF. DNA of the CDR3: TGCGCCAGCAGCGCCAGGGGGTCGCGGAACACTGAAGCTTTCTTT.

As for this clonotype: At one end the junction does not follow the germline gene, possibly because of a read error. The chain couples TRBV7-6 to TRBJ1-3, with D unresolved. The CDR3 has 14 residues. Per the germline V gene, CDR1 is SGHVS and CDR2 is FNYEAQ. CDR3 sequence (DNA): TGTGCCAGCAGCTTAGACAACTCTGGAAGCACCATATATTTT. This codes for CASSLDNSGSTIYF.

This clonotype appeared a few times. At one boundary the junction diverges from the germline segment, which might be a read error. This rearrangement joins TRBV20-1 to TRBJ2-3; D unclear. Germline CDR1 and CDR2: DFQATT and SNEGSKA (reference sequence). This CDR3 spans 11 amino acids. CDR3 protein: CSAHSGDTHYF. The CDR3 DNA reads TGCAGTGCACACAGTGGAGATACGCACTATTTT.

The sample holds a few counts of this clonotype. The junction and the germline gene differ at one end; a read error may be behind it. The V and J genes are TRBV6-1 and TRBJ2-7; the D is unclear. Germline CDR1 reads MNHNS; CDR2 reads SASEGT. This CDR3 spans 12 amino acids. The CDR3 sequence is CASRLSYYEQYF. In DNA form, the CDR3 reads TGTGCCAGCAGGCTCAGCTACTACGAACAGTACTTC.

Comments on this clonotype: This may be a read error: a much more frequent sequence differs by one nucleotide. This sequence joins TRBV7-8 and TRBJ2-7; 7 bases fit TRBD2. Germline V gives CDR1 SGHVS, CDR2 FQNEAQ. V lost 5 bases and J lost 8; bases outside the gene matches: 21. The CDR3 extends over 17 amino acids. CDR3 sequence: CASSLKGGTTVTFKQYF. The DNA of the CDR3 is TGTGCCAGCAGCCTGAAGGGAGGGACTACGGTTACCTTCAAGCAGTACTTC.

Concerning this clonotype: The conserved phenylalanine or tryptophan normally closing the CDR3 is absent here, so this likely arose from a read error. The chain combines TRBV6-5 with TRBJ2-5; D might be TRBD1 or TRBD2, each matching 5 bases. V lost 2 bases to trimming and J lost 8 bases, with 12 bases between them. Germline V gene data show CDR1 as MNHEY and CDR2 as SVGAGI. The CDR3 has 13 residues. Here the CDR3 reads CASSYPGADTQYL. The CDR3 region has the DNA TGTGCCAGCAGTTACCCCGGGGCGGATACCCAGTACCTC.

Worth noting for this clonotype: A junction boundary mismatches the germline segment, possibly from a read error. V is TRBV5-5 and J is TRBJ2-2; D call uncertain. The CDR3 is 11 residues long. The germline V gene encodes CDR1 SGHKS and CDR2 YYEKEE (reference sequence). CDR3 region: CAISLSEELFF. CDR3 bases: TGTGCCATCAGCTTGTCCGAGGAGCTGTTTTTT.

Turning to this clonotype: The junction does not match germline at one end; this may be a read error. The chain couples TRBV18 to TRBJ1-1; D is uncertain. The CDR3 spans 13 residues. Germline V gene data show CDR1 as KGHSH and CDR2 as LQKENI. The CDR3 sequence is CASSPPSVLEAIF. The CDR3 nucleotides are TGTGCCAGCTCACCACCCTCCGTACTTGAAGCTATCTTT.

With respect to this clonotype: In this CDR3 the conserved last residue, phenylalanine or tryptophan, is missing, so a read error is likely. It is unclear where the CDR3 begins or ends on the DNA, so no DNA is shown, and the CDR3 is as TCRdb lists it. The gene calls are TRBV11-3 and TRBJ2-3; the tabulated D call, TRBD2, remains unverified against the DNA. Germline V gene data show CDR1 as SGHNT and CDR2 as YENEEA. The CDR3 spans 15 residues, counting both ends. The CDR3 sequence: CASSPGGLQDGTRYS.

Regarding this clonotype: The junction departs from germline at one end; a sequencing error may be responsible. The chain recombines TRBV6-2 or TRBV6-3 with TRBJ1-1; D remains ambiguous. Germline V gene lookup returns CDR1 MNHEY and CDR2 SVGEGT. The CDR3 totals 16 residues. This CDR3 is CVSTIIWMRVVTEAFF. The CDR3 DNA reads TGTGTCAGCACTATAATCTGGATGAGGGTAGTCACTGAAGCCTTCTTT.

A note on this clonotype: At one end the junction does not follow the germline gene, possibly because of a read error. This sequence joins TRBV11-2 and TRBJ1-1, with no clear D. This CDR3 is 13 amino acids long. Germline assignment: CDR1 SGHAT and CDR2 FQNNGV. CDR3 region: CGSSLGPNSEAFF. Here the CDR3 DNA reads TGTGGCAGCAGCTTAGGCCCGAACAGTGAAGCTTTCTTT.

This clonotype is judged medium-sized. The rearrangement joins TRBV11-2 to TRBJ2-6; 7 nucleotides match TRBD1. The CDR3 is 16 residues long. The junction had 4 bases not matched to a gene; V was cut back by 3 bases and J by 2 bases. The germline V gene encodes CDR1 SGHAT and CDR2 FQNNGV. The CDR3, as DNA: TGTGCCAGCAGCTTGACAGGGAGAACTGGGGCCAACGTCCTGACTTTC. Encoded protein: CASSLTGRTGANVLTF.

This clonotype was seen only once. One end of the junction varies from germline; a read error may be responsible. This sequence joins TRBV14 and TRBJ2-1; 8 bases are shared with TRBD2. Germline V CDR1 and CDR2: SGHDN, FVKESK. The CDR3 sequence is 16 residues long. CDR3 sequence (DNA): TGCGCCAGCAGTACCGTAGCGGGATGTGTAAACAATGAGCAGTTCTTC. This codes for CASSTVAGCVNNEQFF.

In the case of this clonotype: The junction and the germline gene differ at one end; a read error may be behind it. This chain links TRBV12-3 or TRBV12-4 with TRBJ1-1; D remains unclear. CDR3 length equals 13 residues. The CDR3 nucleotides are TGTGCTAGCAATTTTGGCATGAACACTGAAGCTTTCTTT. This translates into CASNFGMNTEAFF.

Remarks on this clonotype: One junction end disagrees with the germline gene, perhaps due to a read error. V and J are TRBV30 and TRBJ2-1; 7 nucleotides align to TRBD2. The CDR3 spans 13 residues. Germline loops: CDR1 GTSNPN, CDR2 SVGIG (reference sequence). The chain's CDR3 is CDWSPSGNNERFF. The CDR3 nucleotides read TGTGACTGGAGTCCCAGCGGGAACAATGAGCGGTTTTTC.

In the case of this clonotype: It is likely a read error, because the conserved phenylalanine at the end of the CDR3 is missing. CDR3 sequence: CASSLIGLAGPYNEQFS. CDR3 sequence (DNA): TGTGCCAGCAGCTTGATAGGACTAGCAGGCCCCTACAATGAGCAGTTCTCC. V gene TRBV11-2 combines with J gene TRBJ2-1; 8 positions match TRBD2. The germline V gene encodes CDR1 SGHAT and CDR2 FQNNGV. The J segment lost 2 bases and the V segment lost 3 bases, leaving 9 bases of the junction unmatched. The CDR3 has 17 amino acids.

About this clonotype itself: This CDR3 fails to terminate in the conserved phenylalanine or tryptophan, so it likely reflects a read error. The V call is TRBV29-1, the J call TRBJ2-5; perhaps TRBD1 as D (5 bases). Deletions cut 6 bases from V and 4 bases from J, with 18 bases between. Germline-derived CDR1 and CDR2 are SQVTM and ANQGSEA. This CDR3 contains 14 residues. CDR3 nucleotide sequence: TGCAGCGTGACGGACCCGGACACACGAGAGACCCAGTACTTG. Translated: CSVTDPDTRETQYL.

By frequency in the sample, this clonotype is large (0.1 to 1%). This chain links TRBV11-2 with TRBJ2-1; 7 nucleotides align to TRBD2. Trimming took 3 bases from V and 5 from J; bases not matched to a gene: 7. This CDR3 contains 15 residues. CDR1 is SGHAT and CDR2 is FQNNGV in the germline V gene. The CDR3 DNA reads as TGTGCCAGCAGCTTTAGCGGGCCACTCGACAATGAGCAGTTCTTC. It encodes CASSFSGPLDNEQFF.

Concerning this clonotype: The junction does not match germline at one end; this may be a read error. The chain recombines TRBV11-3 with TRBJ2-7; TRBD1 matches 7 bases. The CDR3 covers 14 residues. Germline lookup yields CDR1 SGHNT and CDR2 YENEEA. Here the CDR3 reads CGTRQGVTSYEQYF. DNA for the CDR3: TGTGGCACTCGACAGGGCGTGACTTCCTACGAGCAGTATTTC.

With regard to this clonotype: The junction shows a germline mismatch at one end, possibly a read error. V and J are TRBV29-1 and TRBJ2-7; D is possibly TRBD1 (6 bases). Looked up from germline, CDR1 is SQVTM and CDR2 is ANQGSEA. CDR3 length: 11 residues. The CDR3 region has the DNA TGCAGCGTACGGGACACCTACAAGCAATACTTC. This sequence encodes CSVRDTYKQYF.

This clonotype appeared a few times. One end of the junction is discordant with germline, which a read error may explain. V is TRBV11-1 and J is TRBJ1-2, with a tentative D call TRBD1 (6 bases). Germline V gene data show CDR1 as SGHAT and CDR2 as FQDESV (reference sequence). The CDR3 contains 14 residues. The CDR3 loop is CASSLTGVSYGYTF. CDR3 coding DNA: TGTGCCAGCAGCTTGACAGGTGTCTCGTATGGCTACACTTTC.

On this clonotype itself: The conserved final phenylalanine or tryptophan is absent from the CDR3, which likely points to a read error. No DNA is shown, since the ends of the CDR3 on it are uncertain; the CDR3 is the one TCRdb lists. V is TRBV29-1 and J is TRBJ2-7; the listed D gene, TRBD1, was not tested against the DNA. The germline CDR1 and CDR2 sequences are SQVTM and ANQGSEA. Ends included, the CDR3 has 15 residues. CDR3 residues: CSVAGPDRNLYEWYL.